The next 30 T cell receptor beta chains were all read from a single sample in a study of T cells in tumors after PD-1 blockade. Time point meaning: second of two post-therapy site-matched biopsies around two months apart. Profiling relied on immunoSEQ multiplex PCR, and the TCRdb table lists in-frame clones only, not all of them. Here the sample spans some 8,200 clones, around 57% being singletons. The starting material was tumor tissue, obtained after anti-PD-1 treatment. These receptor sequences come from a human donor with basal cell carcinoma.

This clone was seen a few times. The chain links TRBV6-2 or TRBV6-3 to TRBJ2-3; D gene ambiguous. The V gene's germline CDR1 is MNHEY and CDR2 SVGEGT. The ends were cut back, 5 bases at V and 3 bases at J, with 15 bases in the middle. The CDR3 is made up of 15 amino acids. CDR3 nucleotide sequence: TGTGCCAGCAGTACGAACTACTACGGGACAGATACGCAGTATTTT. The encoded protein is CASSTNYYGTDTQYF.

By sample fraction, this clone is medium-sized. This sequence joins TRBV14 and TRBJ1-1; D call uncertain. From germline, CDR1 is SGHDN and CDR2 FVKESK. The CDR3 runs 14 residues. V lost 4 bases to trimming and J lost 4 bases, with 13 bases between them. CDR3 amino acids: CASSRQRGVTEAFF. In DNA form, the CDR3 reads TGTGCCAGCAGCCGTCAGCGCGGCGTCACTGAAGCTTTCTTT.

Sample share makes this clone medium-sized. This same CDR3 is encoded by further DNA sequences in the sample. This sequence joins TRBV6-1 and TRBJ1-6; no definite D call. Trimming left V 2 bases short and J 0 bases short, with 2 bases between. This CDR3 has 14 amino acids. CDR1 is MNHNS and CDR2 is SASEGT in the germline V gene. The CDR3 nucleotides are TGTGCCAGCAGTGAAAGCTCCTATAATTCACCCCTCCACTTT. It is translated as CASSESSYNSPLHF.

The chain carries TRBV6-6 and TRBJ1-1; 7 nucleotides align to TRBD1. The CDR3 runs 13 residues. J gave up 4 bases and V 5 bases, and 4 bases lay outside the gene matches. Germline V gene data show CDR1 as MNHNY and CDR2 as SVGAGI (reference sequence). The CDR3: CASSLTGPTEAFF. The CDR3 region has the DNA TGTGCCAGCAGTCTGACAGGGCCCACTGAAGCTTTCTTT.

Only a few counts were recorded for this clone. V usage is TRBV2 and J usage is TRBJ2-1; 8 bases are a match to TRBD2. In germline, CDR1 is SNHLY, CDR2 FYNNEI. The V and J ends lost 6 bases and 5 bases, in that order; junction bases with no gene match: 9. The CDR3 sequence is 15 residues long. DNA of the CDR3: TGTGCCAGCAGGGCCGGGACTAGGCCAGACAATGAGCAGTTCTTC. Translated: CASRAGTRPDNEQFF.

A few counts support this clone. The chain couples TRBV6-2 or TRBV6-3 to TRBJ2-1, with 10 bases fitting TRBD2. Germline CDR1 reads MNHEY; CDR2 reads SVGEGT. This CDR3 contains 15 residues. The V segment lost 2 bases and the J segment 7 bases; nucleotides outside the gene matches: 5. The DNA of the CDR3 is TGTGCCAGCAGTTACCGGACTAGCGGACTGAATGAGCAGTTCTTC. Its protein product is CASSYRTSGLNEQFF.

V gene TRBV27 combines with J gene TRBJ1-1, with no clear D. There are 14 residues in the CDR3. Germline lookup yields CDR1 MNHEY and CDR2 SMNVEV (reference sequence). V lost 7 bases to trimming and J lost 1 base, with 13 bases between them. CDR3 loop: CASKKSAANTEAFF. CDR3 bases: TGTGCCAGCAAAAAATCAGCAGCGAACACTGAAGCTTTCTTT.

The chain uses TRBV30 and TRBJ1-4; D remains unclear. The CDR3 extends over 14 amino acids. Germline-derived CDR1 and CDR2 are GTSNPN and SVGIG (reference sequence). V gave up 0 bases and J gave up 7 bases, with 12 bases separating them. Here the CDR3 DNA reads TGTGCCTGGAGTGTAGGGCGGTTTAGTGAAAAACTGTTTTTT. Amino acid sequence: CAWSVGRFSEKLFF.

The chain has TRBV30 and TRBJ2-5; 9 bases fit TRBD1. Germline trimming cut 3 bases from V and 6 bases from J; bases unmatched to any gene: 11. Germline loops: CDR1 GTSNPN, CDR2 SVGIG (reference sequence). The CDR3 is made up of 15 amino acids. For the CDR3, the DNA is TGTGCCTGGAGGAAGGGGTCGACAGGGGGGAAGACCCAGTACTTC. It encodes CAWRKGSTGGKTQYF.

The V and J genes are TRBV6-6 and TRBJ2-7; no clear D gene. Germline V gene sequence: CDR1 MNHNY, CDR2 SVGAGI (reference sequence). The V end was cut by 7 bases, the J end by 2 bases, with 15 bases between. This CDR3 is built from 14 residues. The chain's CDR3 is CASTSPSYAYEQYF. The DNA for the CDR3 is TGTGCCAGCACCTCACCATCATACGCCTACGAGCAGTACTTC.

The chain has TRBV19 and TRBJ1-4; a weak D match, TRBD1 (6 bases). This CDR3 is built from 15 residues. CDR1 LNHDA and CDR2 SQIVND come from the germline V gene (reference sequence). The V gene lost 5 bases and the J gene lost 0 bases, with 10 bases spanning the gap. The DNA for the CDR3 is TGTGCCAGTAGTTTTCGGACAGCAACTAATGAAAAACTGTTTTTT. Amino acid sequence: CASSFRTATNEKLFF.

This clone was seen a few times. The chain links TRBV5-1 to TRBJ2-2; no reliable D call. This CDR3 is built from 15 residues. The germline V and J ends were trimmed by 9 bases and 0 bases, with 15 bases remaining between them. Germline loops: CDR1 SGHRS, CDR2 YFSETQ. CDR3 region: CATSPKMSNTGELFF. As DNA, the CDR3 is TGCGCCACCTCTCCAAAAATGTCGAACACCGGGGAGCTGTTTTTT.

The CDR3 sequence: CASTLETRDTQYF. The CDR3 DNA sequence: TGTGCCAGCACCTTAGAGACTAGAGATACGCAGTATTTT. The genes are TRBV2 and TRBJ2-3, with D possibly being TRBD2 (6 bases). Germline V gene data show CDR1 as SNHLY and CDR2 as FYNNEI. The germline V and J ends were trimmed by 7 bases and 5 bases, with 13 bases remaining between them. The CDR3 consists of 13 residues. Together with reference TRBV2 and TRBJ2-3, the CDR3 gives the full variable domain: EPEVTQTPSHQVTQMGQEVILRCVPISNHLYFYWYRQILGQKVEFLVSFYNNEISEKSEIFDDQFSVERPDGSNFTLKIRSTKLEDSAMYFCASTLETRDTQYFGPGTRLTVL.

The V and J genes are TRBV4-2 and TRBJ2-3; TRBD2 aligns across 13 bases. Unmatched junction bases numbered 6, after V lost 0 bases and J lost 6 bases. CDR1 and CDR2 from the germline V gene are LGHNA and YNFKEQ. CDR3 length: 17 residues. The CDR3 DNA is TGTGCCAGCAGCCAAGAAAGTAGACTAGCGGGGGGCGATACGCAGTATTTT. Translating gives CASSQESRLAGGDTQYF.

This clone was picked up one time. The chain joins TRBV6-4 to TRBJ2-3; 14 bases line up with TRBD2. V dropped 3 bases and J dropped 5; count of bases not matched to a gene: 10. The CDR3 loop spans 18 amino acids. Germline CDR1 MRHNA, CDR2 SNTAGT. CDR3 in amino acids: CASSESGTSGGRGDTQYF. CDR3 in DNA: TGTGCCAGCAGTGAGTCCGGGACTAGCGGGGGAAGGGGAGATACGCAGTATTTT.

The chain recombines TRBV19 with TRBJ1-1; D is uncertain. The CDR3 runs 15 residues. The germline V and J ends were trimmed by 1 base and 1 base, with 10 bases remaining between them. Per germline, CDR1 LNHDA and CDR2 SQIVND (reference sequence). The CDR3 sequence: CASSIGPGTNTEAFF. CDR3 bases: TGTGCCAGTAGTATAGGACCGGGAACGAACACTGAAGCTTTCTTT.

The chain is built from TRBV5-1 and TRBJ2-1, with 7 positions matching TRBD1. The CDR3 loop spans 16 amino acids. The germline gives CDR1 SGHRS, CDR2 YFSETQ. V lost 3 bases to trimming and J lost 2 bases; unmatched junction nucleotides: 8. CDR3 loop: CASSYSGGTTYNEQFF. The CDR3 DNA reads TGCGCCAGCAGCTACTCAGGGGGAACGACCTACAATGAGCAGTTCTTC.

The DNA for the CDR3 is TGTGCCAGCAGACCCCGGGACAGGCTAAATCAGCCCCAGCATTTT. Amino acids: CASRPRDRLNQPQHF. The chain employs TRBV6-5 and TRBJ1-5, with 8 bases aligning to TRBD1. CDR3 length: 15 residues. CDR1 MNHEY and CDR2 SVGAGI come from the germline V gene. V trimming: 6 bases; J trimming: 4 bases; junction bases outside the gene matches: 8.

The chain is built from TRBV27 and TRBJ2-7, with 10 nucleotides matching TRBD1. The CDR3 runs 15 residues. Germline V CDR1 and CDR2: MNHEY, SMNVEV (reference sequence). V shed 2 bases and J 5 bases; nucleotides not matched to a gene: 6. CDR3 sequence (DNA): TGTGCCAGCAGTTTAAGGGACAGGGGAGCCCACGAGCAGTACTTC. This gives the protein CASSLRDRGAHEQYF.

V gene TRBV5-1 combines with J gene TRBJ1-1; D is unclear. The CDR3 spans 14 residues. Trimming pared 2 bases from V and 0 bases from J, leaving 8 bases between. The germline CDR1 and CDR2 sequences are SGHRS and YFSETQ. Written as DNA, the CDR3 is TGCGCCAGCAGCTTTCAGCTCATGAACACTGAAGCTTTCTTT. This translates into CASSFQLMNTEAFF.

This clone occurred a few times. The V call is TRBV5-1, the J call TRBJ1-1; D may be TRBD1 (5 bases). This CDR3 comprises 12 residues. With 4 bases removed from V and 9 bases from J, the gap between germline ends came to 13 bases. CDR1 SGHRS and CDR2 YFSETQ come from the germline V gene. As DNA, the CDR3 is TGCGCCAGCAGCGGGGAGGGGCAGCAAGCTTTCTTT. Encoded protein: CASSGEGQQAFF. The entire variable domain, with the rest obtained from reference TRBV5-1 and TRBJ1-1, is as follows: KAGVTQTPRYLIKTRGQQVTLSCSPISGHRSVSWYQQTPGQGLQFLFEYFSETQRNKGNFPGRFSGRQFSNSRSEMNVSTLELGDSALYLCASSGEGQQAFFGQGTRLTVV.

The rearrangement links TRBV6-6 to TRBJ1-6; D is uncertain. Germline values: CDR1 MNHNY, CDR2 SVGAGI (reference sequence). V lost 8 bases and J 6 bases, leaving 14 bases between the germline ends. The CDR3 consists of 14 residues. This chain's CDR3 is CASGLQTTNSPLHF. The CDR3 bases are TGTGCCAGCGGCCTACAAACGACTAATTCACCCCTCCACTTT.

The CDR3 DNA follows: TGTGCCAGCAGCCAGGCCGGACAGAGGAACACTGAAGCTTTCTTT. Its translation: CASSQAGQRNTEAFF. V usage is TRBV4-2 and J usage is TRBJ1-1, with D possibly being TRBD1 (6 bases). This CDR3 region has 15 residues. Trimming cost V 3 bases and J 1 base, with 12 bases left between them. Germline V gene data show CDR1 as LGHNA and CDR2 as YNFKEQ.

This clone was picked up a small number of times. The chain couples TRBV5-5 to TRBJ1-5; a possible D gene is TRBD1 (6 bases). Germline CDR1 is SGHKS and CDR2 is YYEKEE (reference sequence). Trimming pared 6 bases from V and 2 bases from J, leaving 15 bases between. The CDR3 is 15 residues long. The CDR3 region is CASTTGMVGNQPQHF. For the CDR3, the DNA is TGTGCCAGCACGACAGGAATGGTGGGCAATCAGCCCCAGCATTTT.

Relative to its sample, this clone is large (0.1 to 1%). The rearrangement joins TRBV4-1 to TRBJ2-1; D is uncertain. The V gene's germline CDR1 is MGHRA and CDR2 YSYEKL. Trimming took off 0 bases at V and 10 bases at J, with 7 bases between the two ends. The CDR3 covers 12 residues. CDR3: CASSQDRLEQFF. CDR3 DNA: TGCGCCAGCAGCCAAGACCGGCTGGAGCAGTTCTTC.

This clone was seen once. A junction end diverges from the germline sequence, so it may reflect a read error. The chain uses TRBV7-7 and TRBJ1-4; a possible D gene is TRBD1 (5 bases). The CDR3 runs to 15 residues. CDR1 is SSHAT and CDR2 is FNYEAQ in the germline V gene (reference sequence). CDR3 residues: CASRKVGTGNEKLFF. The DNA of the CDR3 is TGTGCTAGCAGGAAGGTAGGGACCGGCAATGAAAAACTGTTTTTT. The variable domain in full, with the rest retrieved from reference TRBV7-7 and TRBJ1-4, is GAGVSQSPRYKVTKRGQDVTLRCDPISSHATLYWYQQALGQGPEFLTYFNYEAQPDKSGLPSDRFSAERPEGSISTLTIQRTEQRDSAMYRCASRKVGTGNEKLFFGSGTQLSVL.

For this clone: At one end, the junction sequence differs from germline, possibly due to a read error. The chain is built from TRBV18 and TRBJ1-4; tentatively, D is TRBD1 (5 bases). This CDR3 has 16 amino acids. CDR1 KGHSH and CDR2 LQKENI come from the germline V gene. The CDR3 is CASSPQAGRPGEKLFF. The CDR3 DNA is TGTGCCAGCTCCCCACAGGCAGGACGTCCCGGTGAAAAACTGTTTTTT.

The J gene is TRBJ1-1, the V gene TRBV7-2, with D possibly TRBD1 on 5 matching bases. In germline, CDR1 is SGHTA, CDR2 FQGNSA. CDR3 length: 15 amino acids. Trimming left V 0 bases short and J 1 base short, with 9 bases between. The CDR3 nucleotides are TGTGCCAGCAGCTTAGCAATAGACAGGAACACTGAAGCTTTCTTT. Its translation: CASSLAIDRNTEAFF.

This clone was counted between two and nine times. This chain links TRBV4-2 with TRBJ1-5; 10 bases align to TRBD1. CDR1 is LGHNA and CDR2 is YNFKEQ in the germline V gene. The CDR3 covers 16 residues. With V trimmed by 1 base and J by 3 bases, 3 bases remained unmatched. CDR3 amino acids: CASSQVTGGFNQPQHF. CDR3 DNA: TGTGCCAGCAGCCAAGTGACAGGGGGCTTCAATCAGCCCCAGCATTTT.

This clone turned up a few times. The chain couples TRBV5-1 to TRBJ1-5, with TRBD1 matching 8 bases. The CDR3 runs to 15 residues. J gave up 4 bases and V 0 bases, and 3 bases lay outside the gene matches. Looked up from germline, CDR1 is SGHRS and CDR2 is YFSETQ. The CDR3 loop reads CASSLDGTGNQPQHF. For the CDR3, the DNA is TGCGCCAGCAGCTTGGACGGGACAGGAAATCAGCCCCAGCATTTT. The full variable domain, completed using reference TRBV5-1 and TRBJ1-5, is KAGVTQTPRYLIKTRGQQVTLSCSPISGHRSVSWYQQTPGQGLQFLFEYFSETQRNKGNFPGRFSGRQFSNSRSEMNVSTLELGDSALYLCASSLDGTGNQPQHFGDGTRLSIL.